What follows are 3 T cell receptor beta chains derived from one specimen sequenced in a study of blood T cell repertoires in COVID-19. The repertoire was sequenced with immunoSEQ multiplex PCR; TCRdb's copy has only in-frame clones and lacks some. The table records fewer than 120,000 clones, approximately 90% of them present only once. The specimen sequenced was peripheral blood. The receptors stem from a woman between 45 and 65 years old with acute or convalescent COVID-19.

CDR3 sequence: CASSYIGMGLSYEQYF. The CDR3 region has the DNA TGTGCCAGCAGTTATATCGGGATGGGTCTTTCCTACGAGCAGTACTTC. The chain joins TRBV6-2 or TRBV6-3 to TRBJ2-7; D perhaps matches TRBD2 (5 bases). The CDR3 covers 16 residues. Trimming left V 3 bases short and J 1 base short, with 16 bases between. The germline CDR1 and CDR2 sequences are MNHEY and SVGEGT.

The chain couples TRBV12-3 or TRBV12-4 to TRBJ2-7; weak D call: TRBD2 (5 bases). This CDR3 spans 13 amino acids. Between the trimmed V and J ends, which lost 2 bases and 6 bases, there was a span of 11 bases. CDR3 sequence: CASSLLGEGEQYF. Here the CDR3 DNA reads TGTGCCAGCAGTTTATTGGGAGAAGGCGAGCAGTACTTC.

The rearrangement joins TRBV6-5 to TRBJ1-4, with 7 bases lining up with TRBD1. Losses at the gene ends were 5 bases for V and 8 bases for J; bases not matched to a gene: 8. This CDR3 region has 14 residues. Germline V gives CDR1 MNHEY, CDR2 SVGAGI. CDR3 in amino acids: CASSTRQGGEKLFF. The CDR3 DNA is TGTGCCAGCAGTACACGACAGGGAGGAGAAAAACTGTTTTTT.